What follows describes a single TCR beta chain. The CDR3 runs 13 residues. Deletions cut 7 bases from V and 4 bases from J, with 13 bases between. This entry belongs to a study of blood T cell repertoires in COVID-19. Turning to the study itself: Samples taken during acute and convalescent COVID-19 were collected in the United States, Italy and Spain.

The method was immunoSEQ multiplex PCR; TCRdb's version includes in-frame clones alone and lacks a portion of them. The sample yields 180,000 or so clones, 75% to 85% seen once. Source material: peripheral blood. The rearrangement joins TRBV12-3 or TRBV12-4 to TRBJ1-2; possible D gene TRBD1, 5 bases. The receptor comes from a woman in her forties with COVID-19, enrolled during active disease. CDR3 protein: CASTLTELYGYTF. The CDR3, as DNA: TGTGCCAGCACCTTGACAGAGCTCTATGGCTACACCTTC.